This T cell receptor beta chain was documented in a study of T cells in Graves' hyperthyroidism and ophthalmopathy. Many counts were recorded for this clonotype. The V and J ends lost 11 bases and 2 bases respectively, with 9 bases between them. CDR3 length equals 11 residues. In germline, CDR1 is SNHLY, CDR2 FYNNEI. Amplified TCR beta CDR3 regions derived from RNA transcripts. The HTBI primer set served for first-round RT-PCR of the TCR CDR3. TCRdb re-called the multiplex PCR reads through MiXCR, storing one row per CDR3 protein. The sample contains a few hundred thousand distinct CDR3 sequences, around 13% of which appear only once.

The chain links TRBV2 to TRBJ2-5; no firm D call. The TCR originated in a woman in her twenties or thirties with Graves' ophthalmopathy. What was sequenced was blood. This CDR3 reads CASKEQETQYF. CDR3 sequence (DNA): TGTGCCTCCAAGGAGCAAGAGACCCAGTACTTC. The entire variable domain, with the rest obtained from reference TRBV2 and TRBJ2-5, is as follows: EPEVTQTPSHQVTQMGQEVILRCVPISNHLYFYWYRQILGQKVEFLVSFYNNEISEKSEIFDDQFSVERPDGSNFTLKIRSTKLEDSAMYFCASKEQETQYFGPGTRLLVL.